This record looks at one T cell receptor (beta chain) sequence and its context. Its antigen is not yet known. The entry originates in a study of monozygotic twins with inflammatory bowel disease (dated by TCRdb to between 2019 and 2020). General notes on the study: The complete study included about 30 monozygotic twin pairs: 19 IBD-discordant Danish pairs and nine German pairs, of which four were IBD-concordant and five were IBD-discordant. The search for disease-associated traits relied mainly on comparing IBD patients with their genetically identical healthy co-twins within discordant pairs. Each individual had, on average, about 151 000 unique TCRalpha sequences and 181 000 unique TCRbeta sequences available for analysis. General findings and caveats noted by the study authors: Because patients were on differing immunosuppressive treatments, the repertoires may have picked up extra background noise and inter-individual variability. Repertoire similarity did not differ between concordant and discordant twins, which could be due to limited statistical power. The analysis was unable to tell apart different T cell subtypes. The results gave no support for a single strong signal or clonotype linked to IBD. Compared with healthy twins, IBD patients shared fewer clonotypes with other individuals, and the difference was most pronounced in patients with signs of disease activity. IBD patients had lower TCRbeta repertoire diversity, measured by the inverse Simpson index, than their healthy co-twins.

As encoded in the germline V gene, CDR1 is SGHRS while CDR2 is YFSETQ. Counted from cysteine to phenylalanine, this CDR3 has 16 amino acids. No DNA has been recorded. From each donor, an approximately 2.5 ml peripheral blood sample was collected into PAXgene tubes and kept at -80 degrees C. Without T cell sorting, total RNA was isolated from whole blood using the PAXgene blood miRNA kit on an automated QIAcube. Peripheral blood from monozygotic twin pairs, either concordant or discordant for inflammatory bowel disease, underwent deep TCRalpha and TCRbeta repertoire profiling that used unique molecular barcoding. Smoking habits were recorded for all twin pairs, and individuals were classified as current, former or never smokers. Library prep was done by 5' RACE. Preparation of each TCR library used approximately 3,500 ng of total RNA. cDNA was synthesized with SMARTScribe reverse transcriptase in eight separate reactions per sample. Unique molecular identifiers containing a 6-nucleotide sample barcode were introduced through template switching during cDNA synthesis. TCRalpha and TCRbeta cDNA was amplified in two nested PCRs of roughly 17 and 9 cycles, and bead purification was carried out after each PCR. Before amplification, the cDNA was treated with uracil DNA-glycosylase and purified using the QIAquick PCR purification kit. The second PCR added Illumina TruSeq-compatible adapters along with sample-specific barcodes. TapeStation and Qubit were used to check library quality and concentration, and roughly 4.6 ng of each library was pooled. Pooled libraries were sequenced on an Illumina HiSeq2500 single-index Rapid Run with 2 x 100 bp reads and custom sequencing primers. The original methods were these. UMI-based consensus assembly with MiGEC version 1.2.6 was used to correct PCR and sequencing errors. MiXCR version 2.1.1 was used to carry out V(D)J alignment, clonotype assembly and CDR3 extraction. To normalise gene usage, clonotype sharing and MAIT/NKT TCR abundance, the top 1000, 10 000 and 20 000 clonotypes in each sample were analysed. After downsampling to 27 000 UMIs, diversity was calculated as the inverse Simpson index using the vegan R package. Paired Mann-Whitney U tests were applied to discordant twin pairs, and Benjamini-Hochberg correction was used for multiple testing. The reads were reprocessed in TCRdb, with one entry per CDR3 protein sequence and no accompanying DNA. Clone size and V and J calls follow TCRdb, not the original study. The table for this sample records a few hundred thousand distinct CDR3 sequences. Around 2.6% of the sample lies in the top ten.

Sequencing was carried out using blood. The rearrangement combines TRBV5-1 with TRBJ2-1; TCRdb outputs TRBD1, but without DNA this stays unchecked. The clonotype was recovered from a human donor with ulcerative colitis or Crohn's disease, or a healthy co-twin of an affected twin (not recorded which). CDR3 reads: CASSSRTGTLYNEQFF.